This T cell receptor (beta chain) was observed in a study of blood T cell repertoires in COVID-19. Study as a whole: Acute and convalescent COVID-19 samples came from the United States, Italy and Spain. PBMCs, B-cell-depleted T cells, or T cells provided the cDNA or gDNA that made up the material.

The germline V gene encodes CDR1 LNHDA and CDR2 SQIVND (reference sequence). This CDR3 has 13 amino acids. Trimming took off 7 bases at V and 7 bases at J, with 14 bases between the two ends. Methods used by the authors: How many nucleated cells were present was estimated from reference gene primer amplification. Profiled with immunoSEQ multiplex PCR; TCRdb holds only in-frame clones, not every one. V and J calls and clone size follow that table, whereas D and trimming were derived from the DNA. Here the sample spans approximately 100,000 clones, about 92% being singletons. The source of this sequence is a woman at least 80 years old in a cohort sampled during active COVID-19. The chain has TRBV19 and TRBJ2-1, with D perhaps matching TRBD2 (6 bases). Sequencing was carried out using peripheral blood. CDR3: CASTKSGRNEQFF. The CDR3 DNA sequence: TGTGCCAGTACTAAATCCGGGAGAAATGAGCAGTTCTTC.